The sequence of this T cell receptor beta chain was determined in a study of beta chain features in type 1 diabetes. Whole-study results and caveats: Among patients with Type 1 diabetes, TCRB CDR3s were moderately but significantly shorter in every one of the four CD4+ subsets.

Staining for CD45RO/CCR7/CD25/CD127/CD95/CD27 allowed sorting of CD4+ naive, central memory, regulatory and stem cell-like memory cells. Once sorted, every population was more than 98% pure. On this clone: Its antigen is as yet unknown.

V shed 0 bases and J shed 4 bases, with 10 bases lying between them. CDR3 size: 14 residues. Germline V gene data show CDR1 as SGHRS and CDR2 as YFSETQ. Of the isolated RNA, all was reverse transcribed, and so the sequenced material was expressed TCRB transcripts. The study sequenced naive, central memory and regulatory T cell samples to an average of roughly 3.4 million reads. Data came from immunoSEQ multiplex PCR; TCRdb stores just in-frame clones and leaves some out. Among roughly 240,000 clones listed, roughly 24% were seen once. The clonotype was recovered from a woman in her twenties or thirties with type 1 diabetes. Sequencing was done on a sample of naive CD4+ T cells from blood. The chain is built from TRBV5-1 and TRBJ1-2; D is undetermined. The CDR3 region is CASSLVDAGYGYTF. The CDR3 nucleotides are TGCGCCAGCAGCTTGGTAGACGCAGGCTATGGCTACACCTTC.